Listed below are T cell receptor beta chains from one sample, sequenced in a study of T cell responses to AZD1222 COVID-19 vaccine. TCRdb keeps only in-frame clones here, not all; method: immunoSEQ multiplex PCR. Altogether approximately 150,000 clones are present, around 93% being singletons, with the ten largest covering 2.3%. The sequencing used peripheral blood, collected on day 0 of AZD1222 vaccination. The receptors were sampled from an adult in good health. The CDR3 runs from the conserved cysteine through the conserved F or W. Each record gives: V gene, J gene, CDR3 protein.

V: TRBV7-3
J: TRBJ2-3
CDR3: CASSLGLAGADTQYF

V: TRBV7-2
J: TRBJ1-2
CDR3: CASSYLGRDGYTF

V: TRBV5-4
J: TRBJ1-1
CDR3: CASSGDRGRIRLGNTEAFF

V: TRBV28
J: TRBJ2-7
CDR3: CASSPPTSGSYEQYF

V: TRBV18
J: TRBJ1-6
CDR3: CASSPLEAADNSPLHF

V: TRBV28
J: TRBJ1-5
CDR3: CASSTQGSRNQPQHF

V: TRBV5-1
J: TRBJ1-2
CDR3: CASSLRTGGIDGYTF

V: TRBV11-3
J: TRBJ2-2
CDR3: CASSFTGGDTGELFF

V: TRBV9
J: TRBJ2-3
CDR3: CASSVVSSVRTDTQYF

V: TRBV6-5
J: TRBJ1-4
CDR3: CASRDSGQPEKLFF

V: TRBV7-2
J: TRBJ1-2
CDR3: CASSGTGTVIYGYTF

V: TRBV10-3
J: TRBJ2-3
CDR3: CAIAGTSSGDTQYF

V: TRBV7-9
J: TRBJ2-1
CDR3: CASSRGGTPRNEQFF

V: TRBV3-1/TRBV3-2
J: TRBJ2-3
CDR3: CASTNGGTDTQYF

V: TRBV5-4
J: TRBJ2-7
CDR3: CASSLSGDDEQYF

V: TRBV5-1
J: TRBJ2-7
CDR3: CASSWDRGRNTYEQYF